These 2 T cell receptor beta chains were sequenced from one sample in a study of cytomegalovirus exposure and HLA in healthy donors. The PCR made use of 60 Vbeta and 13 Jbeta primers. Profiling relied on immunoSEQ multiplex PCR, and the TCRdb table lists in-frame clones only, not all of them. In the table there are about 160,000 clones, around 67% of which are singletons. The sample taken for sequencing was PBMCs. Receptors originate from a woman under 30 in good health and CMV-seropositive.

The V and J genes are TRBV9 and TRBJ2-4, with D tentatively TRBD2 (6 bases). From germline, CDR1 is SGDLS and CDR2 YYNGEE. Trimming stripped 6 bases from V and 8 bases from J, with 21 bases between. The length of the CDR3 is 15 residues. In DNA, the CDR3 is TGTGCCAGCACACCAGGAGGGTCCACCTTTGACATTCAGTACTTC. Translated: CASTPGGSTFDIQYF. The whole variable domain, remainder taken from reference TRBV9 and TRBJ2-4, is DSGVTQTPKHLITATGQRVTLRCSPRSGDLSVYWYQQSLDQGLQFLIQYYNGEERAKGNILERFSAQQFPDLHSELNLSSLELGDSALYFCASTPGGSTFDIQYFGAGTRLSVL.

This chain joins TRBV19 and TRBJ2-1; D is perhaps TRBD1 (5 bases). With 7 bases removed from V and 5 bases from J, the gap between germline ends came to 12 bases. Germline V gene data show CDR1 as LNHDA and CDR2 as SQIVND (reference sequence). The CDR3 contains 13 residues. The CDR3 sequence: CASKKIGDNEQFF. CDR3 DNA sequence: TGTGCCAGTAAGAAAATAGGGGACAATGAGCAGTTCTTC. Looking up the rest from reference TRBV19 and TRBJ2-1 gives the full variable domain: DGGITQSPKYLFRKEGQNVTLSCEQNLNHDAMYWYRQDPGQGLRLIYYSQIVNDFQKGDIAEGYSVSREKKESFPLTVTSAQKNPTAFYLCASKKIGDNEQFFGPGTRLTVL.